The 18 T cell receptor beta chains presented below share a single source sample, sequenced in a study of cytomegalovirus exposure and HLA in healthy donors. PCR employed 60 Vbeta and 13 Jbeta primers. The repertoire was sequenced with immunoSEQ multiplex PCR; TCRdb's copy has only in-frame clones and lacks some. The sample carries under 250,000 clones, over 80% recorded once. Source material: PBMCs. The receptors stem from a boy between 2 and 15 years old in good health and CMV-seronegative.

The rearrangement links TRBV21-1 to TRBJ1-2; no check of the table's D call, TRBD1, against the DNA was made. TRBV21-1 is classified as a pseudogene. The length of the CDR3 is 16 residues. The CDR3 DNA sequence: TGTGCCAGCAGCAAAGCTGCCAGATGTACTAACTATGGCTACACCTTC. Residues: CASSKAARCTNYGYTF.

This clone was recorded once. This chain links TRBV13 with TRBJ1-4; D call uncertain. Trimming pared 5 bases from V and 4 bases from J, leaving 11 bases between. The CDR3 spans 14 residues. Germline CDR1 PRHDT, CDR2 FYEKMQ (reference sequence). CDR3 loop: CASSARRVNEKLFF. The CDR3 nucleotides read TGTGCCAGCAGCGCTCGCCGCGTTAATGAAAAACTGTTTTTT.

The CDR3 DNA reads TGTGCCAGTACCCTCTCCCCCCCTAGCGGCACCTACGAGCAGTACTTC. It codes for CASTLSPPSGTYEQYF. The chain is built from TRBV19 and TRBJ2-7, with 7 nucleotides matching TRBD2. Unmatched junction bases numbered 14, after V lost 7 bases and J lost 2 bases. The length of the CDR3 is 16 residues. Germline CDR1 is LNHDA and CDR2 is SQIVND (reference sequence).

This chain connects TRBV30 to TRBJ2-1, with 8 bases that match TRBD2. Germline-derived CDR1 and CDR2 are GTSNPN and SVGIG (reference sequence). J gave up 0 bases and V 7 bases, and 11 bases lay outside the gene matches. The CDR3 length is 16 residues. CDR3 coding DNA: TGTGCCTCCAAACGCGGGAGGTGGGTCTCCTACAATGAGCAGTTCTTC. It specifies CASKRGRWVSYNEQFF.

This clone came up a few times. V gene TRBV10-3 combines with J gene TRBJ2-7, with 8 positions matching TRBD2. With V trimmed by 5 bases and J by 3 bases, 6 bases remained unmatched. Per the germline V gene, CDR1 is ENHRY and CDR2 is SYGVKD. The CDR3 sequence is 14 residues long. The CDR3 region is CAISSGGLNYEQYF. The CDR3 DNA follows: TGTGCCATCAGTAGCGGGGGCTTAAACTACGAGCAGTACTTC.

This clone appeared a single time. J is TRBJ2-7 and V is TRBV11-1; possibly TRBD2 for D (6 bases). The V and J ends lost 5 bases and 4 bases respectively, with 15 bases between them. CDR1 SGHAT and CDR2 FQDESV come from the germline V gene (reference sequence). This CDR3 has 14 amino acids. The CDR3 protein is CASSLTDGSYEQYF. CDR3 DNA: TGTGCCAGCAGCCTCACGGACGGGAGTTACGAGCAGTACTTC.

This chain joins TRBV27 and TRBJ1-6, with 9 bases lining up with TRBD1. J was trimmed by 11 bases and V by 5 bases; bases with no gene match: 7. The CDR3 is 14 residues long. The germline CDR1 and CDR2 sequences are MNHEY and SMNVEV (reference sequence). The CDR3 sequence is CASSIRGQGPPLHF. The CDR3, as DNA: TGTGCCAGCAGTATCCGAGGACAGGGGCCACCCCTCCACTTT.

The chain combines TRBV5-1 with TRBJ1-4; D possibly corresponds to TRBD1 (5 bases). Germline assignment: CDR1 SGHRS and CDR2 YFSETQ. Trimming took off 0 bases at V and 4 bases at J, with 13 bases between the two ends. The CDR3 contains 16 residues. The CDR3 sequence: CASSLGHGGNNEKLFF. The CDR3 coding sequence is TGCGCCAGCAGCTTGGGGCACGGGGGGAATAATGAAAAACTGTTTTTT.

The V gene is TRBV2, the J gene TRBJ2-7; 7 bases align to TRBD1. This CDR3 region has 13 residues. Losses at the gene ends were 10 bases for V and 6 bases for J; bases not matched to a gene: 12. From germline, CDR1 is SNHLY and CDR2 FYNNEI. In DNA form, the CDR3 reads TGTGCCACCCCGGGACAGATTTTAGGCGAGCAGTACTTC. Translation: CATPGQILGEQYF.

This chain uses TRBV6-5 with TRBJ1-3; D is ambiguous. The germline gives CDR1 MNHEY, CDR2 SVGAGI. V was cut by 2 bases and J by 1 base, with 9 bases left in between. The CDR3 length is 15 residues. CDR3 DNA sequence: TGTGCCAGCAGTTACGATGCGGGATCTGGAAACACCATATATTTT. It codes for CASSYDAGSGNTIYF.

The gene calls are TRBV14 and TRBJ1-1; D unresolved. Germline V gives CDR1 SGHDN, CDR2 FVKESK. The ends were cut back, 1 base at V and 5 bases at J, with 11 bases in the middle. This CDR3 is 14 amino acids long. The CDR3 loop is CASSQAGSRTEAFF. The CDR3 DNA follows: TGTGCCAGCAGCCAAGCGGGTTCGAGGACTGAAGCTTTCTTT.

DNA of the CDR3: TGTGCCAGCAGCTTAGTGTCTAGTGGAGCTCCTTATACGCAGTATTTT. Amino acid sequence: CASSLVSSGAPYTQYF. The rearrangement joins TRBV7-9 to TRBJ2-3; D gene unclear. V was cut by 1 base and J by 7 bases, with 18 bases left in between. This CDR3 is built from 16 residues. Germline CDR1 and CDR2: SEHNR and FQNEAQ (reference sequence).

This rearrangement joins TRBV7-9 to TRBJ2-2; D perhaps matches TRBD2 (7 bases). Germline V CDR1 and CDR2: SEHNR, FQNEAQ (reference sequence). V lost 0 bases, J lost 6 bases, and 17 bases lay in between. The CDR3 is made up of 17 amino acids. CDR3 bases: TGTGCCAGCAGCTTAGCGCTGGCCCAAGGGGGGGCCGGGGAGCTGTTTTTT. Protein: CASSLALAQGGAGELFF.

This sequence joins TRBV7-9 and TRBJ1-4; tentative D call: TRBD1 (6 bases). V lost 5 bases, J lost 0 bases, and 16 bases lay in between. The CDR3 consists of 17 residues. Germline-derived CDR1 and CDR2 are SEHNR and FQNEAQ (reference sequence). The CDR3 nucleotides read TGTGCCAGCAGCCGAGGGGGTTTCCGGACAACTAATGAAAAACTGTTTTTT. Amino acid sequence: CASSRGGFRTTNEKLFF.

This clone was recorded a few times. As DNA, the CDR3 is TGCGCCAGCAGCCAAGATGAGGTAACGAGCAATCAGCCCCAGCATTTT. Translated, it gives CASSQDEVTSNQPQHF. The J gene is TRBJ1-5, the V gene TRBV4-1; no clear D gene. CDR3 length: 16 residues. The V end was cut by 0 bases, the J end by 1 base, with 10 bases between. Germline CDR1 MGHRA, CDR2 YSYEKL.

The CDR3: CASIRAGPPGEQYF. Here the CDR3 DNA reads TGTGCCAGCATCCGTGCGGGGCCGCCTGGCGAGCAGTACTTC. The chain couples TRBV2 to TRBJ2-7; D is perhaps TRBD2 (6 bases). V lost 7 bases and J 6 bases, leaving 19 bases between the germline ends. The CDR3 extends over 14 amino acids. Germline V gives CDR1 SNHLY, CDR2 FYNNEI.

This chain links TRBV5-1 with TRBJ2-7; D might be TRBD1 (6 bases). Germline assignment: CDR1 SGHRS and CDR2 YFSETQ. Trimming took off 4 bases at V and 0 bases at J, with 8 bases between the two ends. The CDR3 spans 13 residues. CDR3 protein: CASSHRDSYEQYF. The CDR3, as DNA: TGCGCCAGCAGCCACAGGGACTCCTACGAGCAGTACTTC.

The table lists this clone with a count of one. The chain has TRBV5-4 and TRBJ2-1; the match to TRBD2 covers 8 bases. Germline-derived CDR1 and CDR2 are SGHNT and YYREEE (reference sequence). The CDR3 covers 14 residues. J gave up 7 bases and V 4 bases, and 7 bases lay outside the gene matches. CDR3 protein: CASSKGLVSNEQFF. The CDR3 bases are TGTGCCAGCAGCAAGGGACTAGTCTCGAATGAGCAGTTCTTC.